The clone carrying this TCR beta chain was detected many times. Its target is not known. This record comes from a study of spatial heterogeneity in lung cancer. The wider study: TCR transcript counts in tumor regions correlated strongly with a T cell module score from matched bulk RNA-seq.

TCRdb re-analysed the 5' RACE reads in MiXCR, keeping a single row per CDR3 protein. Of fewer than 4,500 distinct CDR3 sequences detected, approximately 6.1% appear once; the ten largest clones hold roughly 30%. V shed 3 bases and J shed 2 bases, with 6 bases lying between them. The CDR3 is 13 residues long. CDR1 LGHDT and CDR2 YNNKEL come from the germline V gene (reference sequence). General study results and limits: Ubiquitous and regional expanded TCR counts mirrored ubiquitous and regional nonsynonymous mutation counts, respectively. Tracking of tumor mutation counts was seen in expanded intratumoral alpha and beta TCR counts.

As for time point: sample taken at primary tumor resection. This sequence originates from a male donor with early-stage non-small cell lung cancer. The J gene is TRBJ2-3, the V gene TRBV3-1; D unclear. Sequences were derived from lung tumor tissue, sampled at surgery. The chain's CDR3 is CASSHASTDTQYF. CDR3 nucleotide sequence: TGTGCCAGCAGCCATGCTTCCACAGATACGCAGTATTTT.